This T cell receptor (beta chain) was sequenced for a study of chemoradiotherapy in HPV16-positive cancers. Assay: immunoSEQ multiplex PCR; the TCRdb copy retains only in-frame clones and omits some. The sample has approximately 10,000 clones, around 80% seen once. Repeated repertoire sampling spanned the course of chemoradiotherapy. The length of the CDR3 is 16 residues. Trimming shortened V by 3 bases and J by 1 base, and 13 bases separated the two germline ends. Germline V gene lookup returns CDR1 SGHNT and CDR2 YYREEE (reference sequence). Sample acquisition took place from a patient who underwent chemoradiotherapy. The chain carries TRBV5-4 and TRBJ2-2; no clear D gene. The origin of this receptor is a human donor with HPV-associated anogenital cancer. CDR3 DNA sequence: TGTGCCAGCAGCTCGGGCTTGGCAGTGAACACCGGGGAGCTGTTTTTT. It is translated as CASSSGLAVNTGELFF.